The source of this TCR beta chain is a study of response to subunit inactivated influenza vaccine. Overall study findings and caveats: The authors suggested that few new T cells are recruited per seasonal influenza vaccination.

The ends were cut back, 1 base at V and 0 bases at J, with 4 bases in the middle. The CDR3 runs to 12 residues. In germline, CDR1 is SQVTM, CDR2 ANQGSEA. TCRdb redid the calling of the RT-PCR reads with MiXCR, one entry per CDR3 protein. Among around 580,000 distinct CDR3 sequences listed, approximately 14% were seen once. This clonotype was picked up many times. What it recognizes is unknown. The receptor's source is a man over 45 who received an inactivated influenza vaccine. Sequenced here: PBMCs from blood, sampled 11 to 12 days after vaccination. This chain connects TRBV29-1 to TRBJ2-7; D is unclear. CDR3 region: CSVEAGSYEQYF. In DNA form, the CDR3 reads TGCAGCGTTGAAGCGGGCTCCTACGAGCAGTACTTC.